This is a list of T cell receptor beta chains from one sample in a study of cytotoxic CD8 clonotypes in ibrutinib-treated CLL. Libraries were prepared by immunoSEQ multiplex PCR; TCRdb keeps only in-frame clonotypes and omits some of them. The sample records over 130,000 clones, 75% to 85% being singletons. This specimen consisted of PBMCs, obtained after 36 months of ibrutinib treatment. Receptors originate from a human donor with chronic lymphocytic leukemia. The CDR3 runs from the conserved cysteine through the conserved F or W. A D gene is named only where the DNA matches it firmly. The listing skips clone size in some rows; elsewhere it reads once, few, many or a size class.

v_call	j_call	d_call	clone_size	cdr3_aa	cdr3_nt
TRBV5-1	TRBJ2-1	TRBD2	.	CASRGGLAGVNEQFF	TGCGCCAGCAGGGGAGGCCTAGCGGGAGTAAATGAGCAGTTCTTC
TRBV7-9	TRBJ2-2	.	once	CASSSKGNQAGELFF	TGTGCCAGCAGCTCAAAGGGTAACCAGGCCGGGGAGCTGTTTTTT
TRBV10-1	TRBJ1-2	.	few	CASSSSGQPGSYTF	TGCGCCAGCAGTTCTTCCGGACAGCCTGGAAGCTACACCTTC
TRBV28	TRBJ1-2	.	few	CASKRDTTNYGYTF	TGTGCCAGCAAAAGGGACACAACTAACTATGGCTACACCTTC
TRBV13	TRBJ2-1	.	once	CASSLNRDNEQFF	TGTGCCAGCAGCTTAAACAGGGACAATGAGCAGTTCTTC
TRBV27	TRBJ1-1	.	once	CASSLSRGTEAFF	TGTGCCAGCAGCTTAAGCAGGGGCACTGAAGCTTTCTTT
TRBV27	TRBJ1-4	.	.	CASSGGGSNEKLFF	TGTGCCAGCAGCGGGGGGGGCTCTAATGAAAAACTGTTTTTT
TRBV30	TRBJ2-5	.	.	CAWSGLRGETQYF	TGTGCCTGGAGTGGACTCCGGGGAGAGACCCAGTACTTC
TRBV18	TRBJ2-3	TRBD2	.	CASSPPSSGYTDTQYF	TGTGCCAGCTCACCACCATCTAGCGGATACACAGATACGCAGTATTTT
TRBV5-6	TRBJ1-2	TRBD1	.	CASTQTGYGYTF	TGTGCCAGCACCCAGACAGGGTATGGCTACACCTTC
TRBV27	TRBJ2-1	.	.	CASRPVGGGRHEQFF	TGTGCCAGCAGGCCAGTTGGGGGAGGTCGGCATGAGCAGTTCTTC
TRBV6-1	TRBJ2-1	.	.	CASSESGSSYNEQFF	TGTGCCAGCAGTGAGTCTGGGAGCTCCTACAATGAGCAGTTCTTC
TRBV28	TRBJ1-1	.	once	CASSVTARWGNTEAFF	TGTGCCAGCAGTGTTACAGCCCGGTGGGGAAACACTGAAGCTTTCTTT
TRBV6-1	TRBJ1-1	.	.	CATSLYQPSNTEAFF	TGTGCCACCAGTCTATATCAGCCCTCGAACACTGAAGCTTTCTTT
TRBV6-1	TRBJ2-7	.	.	CASSEYGGFSSEQYF	TGTGCCAGCAGTGAATATGGGGGGTTTAGCAGCGAGCAGTACTTC
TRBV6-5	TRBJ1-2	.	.	CASSRGDSFYGYTF	TGTGCCAGCAGTCGGGGCGACAGCTTTTATGGCTACACCTTC
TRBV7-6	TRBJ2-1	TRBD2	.	CASSLVRGGPSGEQFF	TGTGCCAGCAGCTTAGTACGCGGGGGGCCTTCAGGGGAGCAGTTCTTC
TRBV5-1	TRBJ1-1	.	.	CASSGRTANTEAFF	TGCGCCAGCAGTGGGAGGACGGCGAACACTGAAGCTTTCTTT
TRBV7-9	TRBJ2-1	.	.	CASSLVPAASKNEQFF	TGTGCCAGCAGCTTAGTACCAGCGGCGAGTAAAAATGAGCAGTTCTTC
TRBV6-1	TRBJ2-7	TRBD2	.	CASSEVRGGEDEQYF	TGTGCCAGCAGTGAAGTACGGGGAGGGGAGGACGAGCAGTACTTC
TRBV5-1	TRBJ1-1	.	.	CASSQRVNTEAFF	TGCGCCAGCAGCCAGAGGGTGAACACTGAAGCTTTCTTT
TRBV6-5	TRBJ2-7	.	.	CASRSTGETYEQYF	TGTGCCAGCAGATCGACAGGCGAGACCTACGAGCAGTACTTC
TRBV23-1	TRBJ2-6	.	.	CASRERSSGANVLTF	TGCGCCAGCAGAGAACGGAGTTCTGGGGCCAACGTCCTGACTTTC
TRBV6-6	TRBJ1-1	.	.	CASSKERGTEAFF	TGTGCCAGCAGTAAGGAAAGGGGCACTGAAGCTTTCTTT
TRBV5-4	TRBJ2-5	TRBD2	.	CASSLGITSGQETQYF	TGTGCCAGCAGCTTGGGGATCACTAGCGGACAAGAGACCCAGTACTTC
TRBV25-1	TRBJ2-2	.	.	CASKGGPSYTGELFF	TGTGCCAGCAAAGGGGGACCGTCCTACACCGGGGAGCTGTTTTTT
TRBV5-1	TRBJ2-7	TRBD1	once	CASSLTPGTAYEQYF	TGCGCCAGCAGCCTTACACCCGGGACAGCGTACGAGCAGTACTTC
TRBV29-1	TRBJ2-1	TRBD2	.	CSARLAGVQSSYNEQFF	TGCAGCGCCCGACTAGCGGGAGTCCAGAGCTCCTACAATGAGCAGTTCTTC